This TCR beta chain was identified in a study of T cells in Graves' hyperthyroidism and ophthalmopathy. With regard to this clonotype: Its matching antigen is unknown.

TCR beta CDR3 sequences were amplified from RNA transcripts. HTBI primers drove first-round RT-PCR of the TCR CDR3. TCRdb reprocessed the multiplex PCR reads with MiXCR, giving one entry per CDR3 protein. The table shows about 740,000 distinct CDR3 sequences, with approximately 14% occurring only once. Regarding the study as a whole: Stable hyperthyroidism was told apart from ophthalmopathy by a model built on 13 V-J features.

V dropped 6 bases and J dropped 5; count of bases not matched to a gene: 9. This CDR3 is built from 15 residues. The hyperthyroidism patients had all been newly diagnosed, and their disease duration was under 2 months. Their ages ranged from 18 to 65 years. Clinical symptoms, serum thyroxine and TRAb, thyroid ultrasound and orbital computed tomography were used for the diagnoses. Isolation of PBMCs was performed on 8.5 to 10 ml fresh peripheral blood. The chain uses TRBV12-3 or TRBV12-4 and TRBJ2-5; 10 bases agree with TRBD2. This sequence originates from a woman under 30 with Graves' hyperthyroidism. Material for sequencing was blood. The CDR3 loop reads CASRPLAGASETQYF. In DNA form, the CDR3 reads TGTGCCAGCAGACCTCTAGCGGGAGCTTCGGAGACCCAGTACTTC.